This TCR beta chain was found in a study of T cells in localized non-small cell lung cancer. Study conclusions and caveats: A median of around 60 of the top 100 tumor clones appeared in adjacent lung, which was paired and uninvolved.

TCRdb's table, derived via immunoSEQ multiplex PCR, lists solely in-frame clones and lacks some. The sample lists about 43,000 clones, about 91% occurring once. Comment on this clone: The antigen is unknown.

The CDR3 sequence is 13 residues long. Germline V gene data show CDR1 as MNHNY and CDR2 as SVGAGI (reference sequence). Losses at the gene ends were 2 bases for V and 9 bases for J; bases not matched to a gene: 3. The specimen was PBMCs, collected before any cancer treatment. The sequence derives from a woman aged 35 to 69 with stage II lung adenocarcinoma. The chain carries TRBV6-6 and TRBJ2-7; 11 bases align to TRBD1. CDR3 in amino acids: CASSYRTGGGQYF. The CDR3 region has the DNA TGTGCCAGCAGTTACCGGACAGGGGGCGGGCAGTACTTC.